This T cell receptor (beta chain) appears in the sequencing data of a study of T-cell memory formation after mild COVID-19. Overall study: Most TCR clusters belonged to a single donor. Study-wide results and limits: Largely, contracting CD4+ clones fell within CM and EM, and contracting CD8+ clones within EMRA. Contracting clones from day 15 to 85 showed balanced CD4/CD8; later expanders favored CD4+.

Trimming took off 4 bases at V and 5 bases at J, with 11 bases between the two ends. The CDR3 has 13 residues. The germline V gene has CDR1 SGHRS and CDR2 YFSETQ. As concerns this clonotype: Its target is unknown.

5'RACE primed at constant segments yielded TCR alpha and TCR beta cDNA libraries bearing sample barcodes and UMIs. TCRdb re-derived calls from the 5' RACE reads in MiXCR, one entry per CDR3 protein. Of approximately 400,000 distinct CDR3 sequences listed, more than 15% are singletons. The V and J genes are TRBV5-1 and TRBJ2-3; unclear D gene. The sample taken for sequencing was PBMCs or a T cell subset sorted from them (not recorded which). The receptor's source is a man younger than 35 who had mild COVID-19 (a few samples of this study predate the infection). Cell type and time point are not known. The CDR3 DNA reads TGCGCCAGCAGCACCCCGGACCTAGATACGCAGTATTTT. It yields the protein CASSTPDLDTQYF. Full variable domain (outside the CDR3, taken from reference TRBV5-1 and TRBJ2-3): KAGVTQTPRYLIKTRGQQVTLSCSPISGHRSVSWYQQTPGQGLQFLFEYFSETQRNKGNFPGRFSGRQFSNSRSEMNVSTLELGDSALYLCASSTPDLDTQYFGPGTRLTVL.